These T cell receptor beta chains were read from a single sample in a study of blood T cell repertoires in COVID-19. Profiled with immunoSEQ multiplex PCR; TCRdb holds only in-frame clones, not every one. Counted here are approximately 300,000 clones, roughly 89% occurring once; the ten biggest clones make up approximately 1.8%. Sequenced: peripheral blood. The source is a woman aged 25-40 years with COVID-19, enrolled during active disease. Each CDR3 is given with its conserved first and last residue. The D gene is left open where the match is weak. Size is stated for part of the rows, as once, few or many counts, or as a class when the clone is expanded.

TRBV5-6	NA	TRBJ1-2	TRBD1	TGTGCCAGCAGCTCAAACCAGGGGGTGGAAGGCTACACCTTC	CASSSNQGVEGYTF
TRBV13	NA	TRBJ2-1	TRBD2	TGTGCCAGCAGATCAAGCGGGGGTCCCTCCTACAATGAGCAGTTCTTC	CASRSSGGPSYNEQFF
TRBV12-3/TRBV12-4	NA	TRBJ1-1	NA	TGTGCCAGCAGTTTAGCCGGAGGTTCTGAAGCTTTCTTT	CASSLAGGSEAFF
TRBV5-4	NA	TRBJ1-1	NA	TGTGCCAGCAGCTTGTCCAAGAACACTGAAGCTTTCTTT	CASSLSKNTEAFF
TRBV5-1	NA	TRBJ2-1	TRBD1	TGCGCCAGCAGCTTGGGGGACAGTTCCTACAATGAGCAGTTCTTC	CASSLGDSSYNEQFF
TRBV7-2	NA	TRBJ2-1	TRBD2	TGTGCCAGCAGCCAGGGACTAGCGGGGCCCAGGGGGCTTGAGCAGTTCTTC	CASSQGLAGPRGLEQFF
TRBV5-4	few	TRBJ1-3	NA	TGTGCCAGCAGCTTGGAAGGGGCGTATTCTGGAAACACCATATATTTT	CASSLEGAYSGNTIYF
TRBV12-3/TRBV12-4	NA	TRBJ2-5	NA	TGTGCCAGCAGGGCGTCGGGCCAAGAGACCCAGTACTTC	CASRASGQETQYF
TRBV18	NA	TRBJ2-1	TRBD2	TGTGCCAGCTCACCACTTGGACTAGCGGGGGAAAATGAGCAGTTCTTC	CASSPLGLAGENEQFF
TRBV18	NA	TRBJ1-2	TRBD1	TGTGCCAGCTCCCTACTGGACAGGGTGAGCTCTGGCTACACCTTC	CASSLLDRVSSGYTF
TRBV2	NA	TRBJ2-2	TRBD1	TGTGCCAGCAGCCCAGGGGGGAACACCGGGGAGCTGTTTTTT	CASSPGGNTGELFF
TRBV27	NA	TRBJ1-1	TRBD1	TGTGCCAGCCGTTTACAGGGGCAGGTGAACACTGAAGCTTTCTTT	CASRLQGQVNTEAFF
TRBV7-2	NA	TRBJ1-2	NA	TGTGCCAGCAGCTTTGACTTTAACACCTATGGCTACACCTTC	CASSFDFNTYGYTF
TRBV5-1	NA	TRBJ1-5	NA	TGCGCCAGCAGCCCACAGGGAAATCAGCCCCAGCATTTT	CASSPQGNQPQHF
TRBV2	NA	TRBJ2-5	NA	TGTGCCAGCAGCCCGGGGAGGGGGCAAGAGACCCAGTACTTC	CASSPGRGQETQYF
TRBV10-1	NA	TRBJ1-3	NA	TGCGCCAGCAGGGGGGTTGCTAGCGACTCTGGAAACACCATATATTTT	CASRGVASDSGNTIYF
TRBV3-1/TRBV3-2	NA	TRBJ1-1	NA	TGTGCCAGCAGCCACGGGATAAACATGGGGGCTTTCTTT	CASSHGINMGAFF
TRBV7-9	NA	TRBJ2-1	NA	TGTGCCAGCAGCTTCAGTCCGGGGGTTGAGCAGTTCTTC	CASSFSPGVEQFF
TRBV7-3	few	TRBJ1-6	NA	TGTGCCAGCAGCCCCAACAGAGGGTCACCCCTCCACTTT	CASSPNRGSPLHF
TRBV6-5	NA	TRBJ2-5	NA	TGTGCCAGCAGGGTTAGCGGAAAACAAGAGACCCAGTACTTC	CASRVSGKQETQYF
TRBV6-5	NA	TRBJ1-6	TRBD1	TGTGCCGCCGCTAGGGACAGCAATAATTCACCCCTCCACTTT	CAAARDSNNSPLHF
TRBV15	NA	TRBJ1-2	NA	TGTGCCACCAGCAGAGATTTACCCCCAAGCGTCAACTATGGCTACACCTTC	CATSRDLPPSVNYGYTF
TRBV3-1/TRBV3-2	NA	TRBJ1-3	TRBD1	TGTGCCAGCAGCCTAACAGGGGCAGGAAACACCATATATTTT	CASSLTGAGNTIYF
TRBV25-1	NA	TRBJ1-4	NA	TGTGCCAGCAGTGAACGCGCAGGGGCCCTTAATGAAAAACTGTTTTTT	CASSERAGALNEKLFF
TRBV6-5	NA	TRBJ1-6	TRBD1	TGTGCCAGCAGTCCTCGACAGGGTAATTCACCCCTCCACTTT	CASSPRQGNSPLHF
TRBV10-3	once	TRBJ2-1	NA	TGTGCCATCAGTGATCCCCAGGTCAATGAGCAGTTCTTC	CAISDPQVNEQFF
TRBV6-5	NA	TRBJ1-6	TRBD1	TGTGCCAGCAGTCCCTCCTTGACAGGGAGTTCACCCCTCCACTTT	CASSPSLTGSSPLHF
TRBV3-1/TRBV3-2	NA	TRBJ2-3	TRBD2	TGTGCCAGCAGCCAAGAGGCCAGCGGGGTCGCGCAGTATTTT	CASSQEASGVAQYF
TRBV9	NA	TRBJ1-2	NA	TGTGCCAGCAGCGTCAACGGGGGCTACACCTTC	CASSVNGGYTF
TRBV7-9	NA	TRBJ1-2	TRBD1	TGTGCCAGCAGTCGAGGACAGGAGGGCTACACCTTC	CASSRGQEGYTF
TRBV7-9	NA	TRBJ2-3	NA	TGTGCCAGCAGCCCCCCTAGCACAGATACGCAGTATTTT	CASSPPSTDTQYF
TRBV6-5	NA	TRBJ1-2	TRBD1	TGTGCCAGCAGCAGGGGTGACAGGGACCGATATGGCTACACCTTC	CASSRGDRDRYGYTF
TRBV6-4	NA	TRBJ2-6	NA	TGTGCCAGCAGCCGGACAAACTTCTCTGGGGCCAACGTCCTGACTTTC	CASSRTNFSGANVLTF
TRBV19	NA	TRBJ2-7	TRBD2	TGTGCCAGTAGTACCCGGACTAGCGGGGGTTACGAGCAGTACTTC	CASSTRTSGGYEQYF
TRBV9	NA	TRBJ1-1	TRBD1	TGTGCCAGCAGCGGAACGGGCGTACCAGGGGGTGAAGCTTTCTTT	CASSGTGVPGGEAFF
TRBV7-2	NA	TRBJ2-3	TRBD1	TGTGCCAGCAGTAAGGGGGCTGATACGCAGTATTTT	CASSKGADTQYF
TRBV6-6	NA	TRBJ1-1	NA	TGTGCCAGCAGTTACCAGGGGTCCACTGAAGCTTTCTTT	CASSYQGSTEAFF
TRBV7-6	NA	TRBJ2-3	NA	TGTGCCAGCAGCCCCCCAGGCGGGGAGAATGTGGAGCAGTATTTT	CASSPPGGENVEQYF
TRBV5-6	NA	TRBJ2-5	NA	TGTGCCAGCAGCAGTCAGGGGTATATCGTCGGGGACGAGACCCAGTACTTC	CASSSQGYIVGDETQYF
TRBV7-9	NA	TRBJ1-1	NA	TGTGCCAGCAGCCCCACGGTGGGGGGGAACACTGAAGCTTTCTTT	CASSPTVGGNTEAFF
TRBV4-2	NA	TRBJ2-5	TRBD1	TGTGCCAGCAGCCAAGATCTCTACAGGGGGCAAGGAGAGACCCAGTACTTC	CASSQDLYRGQGETQYF
TRBV7-8	NA	TRBJ2-5	NA	TGTGCCAGCAGCTCGAGACGGCTAGAGAACCAAGAGACCCAGTACTTC	CASSSRRLENQETQYF
TRBV9	NA	TRBJ1-2	TRBD1	TGTGCCAGCAGCGTAGGGACAGGGCGAGAAAGTTTGTATGGCTACACCTTC	CASSVGTGRESLYGYTF
TRBV11-2	NA	TRBJ1-6	NA	TGTGCCAGCAGCTTCTCTGGCAGGGTACCTAATTCACCCCTCCACTTT	CASSFSGRVPNSPLHF
TRBV19	NA	TRBJ2-1	TRBD2	TGTGCCAGTAGCAGTAGCGGGGGGCCCTACAATGAGCAGTTCTTC	CASSSSGGPYNEQFF
TRBV2	NA	TRBJ1-3	TRBD1	TGTGCCAGCGGACAGGGTGGAAACACCATATATTTT	CASGQGGNTIYF
TRBV5-1	NA	TRBJ1-4	NA	TGCGCCAGCAGCTTGGGGAGGGTAGTTGATGAAAAACTGTTTTTT	CASSLGRVVDEKLFF
TRBV4-2	medium-sized	TRBJ2-3	NA	TGTGCCAGCAGCCAAACCGGGACACAGGGTTTCGAGTTCGATACGCAGTATTTT	CASSQTGTQGFEFDTQYF
TRBV6-5	NA	TRBJ1-2	NA	TGTGCCAGCAGTTACAGCCCGCGGGGGGGCGGGAGTGGCTACACCTTC	CASSYSPRGGGSGYTF
TRBV5-5	few	TRBJ2-1	TRBD2	TGTGCCACCGGACTAGCGGGGGAGGGTGAGCAGTTCTTC	CATGLAGEGEQFF
TRBV5-6	NA	TRBJ1-2	NA	TGTGCCAGCAGCGAGGAGGGCCGGGGTGGCTACACCTTC	CASSEEGRGGYTF
TRBV10-3	NA	TRBJ1-4	NA	TGTGCCATCATTTCTAGCGGGGGGCAGGGGTTCCCCTTT	CAIISSGGQGFPF
TRBV3-1/TRBV3-2	NA	TRBJ1-1	NA	TGTGCCAGCGGGAGAACTGACACTGAAGCTTTCTTT	CASGRTDTEAFF
TRBV9	NA	TRBJ1-1	TRBD1	TGTGCCAGCAGCGTTCCGACAGGGGAGGCCATGAACACTGAAGCTTTCTTT	CASSVPTGEAMNTEAFF
TRBV5-1	NA	TRBJ2-5	TRBD2	TGCGCCAGCAAGGCCGGTGTTGGGACTAGCGAAAGAGAGACCCAGTACTTC	CASKAGVGTSERETQYF
TRBV27	NA	TRBJ2-2	NA	TGTGCCAGCAGTTTATCGCCGGACACCGGGGAGCTGTTTTTT	CASSLSPDTGELFF
TRBV18	NA	TRBJ2-7	TRBD1	TGTGCCAGCTCACCCCCCGGGACAGGGTACTCTGACCTTTCCCAGCAGTACTTC	CASSPPGTGYSDLSQQYF
TRBV28	NA	TRBJ2-6	NA	TGTGCCAGCAGTCAACAGCGGGCTGGGGCCAACGTCCTGACTTTC	CASSQQRAGANVLTF
TRBV2	NA	TRBJ1-1	NA	TGTGCCAGCAGTGCGAGGAGGCAGATAAACACTGAAGCTTTCTTT	CASSARRQINTEAFF